This T cell receptor (beta chain) stems from a study of control samples from healthy donors and cancer patients. TCRdb keeps only in-frame clones here, not all; method: immunoSEQ multiplex PCR. The table shows around 200,000 clones, with around 94% occurring only once. Trimming left V 4 bases short and J 6 bases short, with 8 bases between. This CDR3 spans 12 amino acids. CDR1 and CDR2 from the germline V gene are KGHDR and SFDVKD. This rearrangement joins TRBV24-1 to TRBJ1-1; perhaps TRBD1 as D (6 bases). The specimen sequenced was blood. The sequence came from a man between 50 and 59 years old in good health. Here the CDR3 reads CATSEAGAEAFF. DNA of the CDR3: TGTGCCACCAGTGAGGCAGGGGCTGAAGCTTTCTTT.